The 14 T cell receptor beta chains below all came from one sample that was sequenced in a study of shared clonotypes between healthy human individuals (TCRdb year 2020). The method was the immunoSEQ multiplex PCR assay. The clones in this table, taken by TCRdb from immuneACCESS, are in-frame only. Not every clone is retained; where verified, under half of the shortfall comes from an unresolved V gene, and the cause of the rest is unknown. The sample table contains some 1.5 million clones; only one count was recorded for nearly 99% of them. The ten largest clones take up roughly 0.45% of the sample. The material sequenced was naive CD4+ T cells sorted from blood. Taken with the paper, the label for cell subset or site translates to: CD45RA+ positively selected. The origin of the receptors is a man aged 25 to 40 in good health.

The chain is built from TRBV5-1 and TRBJ1-3; unclear D gene. Germline CDR1 and CDR2: SGHRS and YFSETQ. The CDR3 is 15 residues long. The V gene lost 4 bases and the J gene lost 4 bases, with 15 bases spanning the gap. The CDR3 is CASSPGGRTGNTIYF. In nucleotides, the CDR3 is TGCGCCAGCAGCCCTGGAGGCAGAACAGGAAACACCATATATTTT.

For the CDR3, the DNA is TGTGCCAGCAGCTTAGGGGACAGGGGTGGCTTTGACTATGGCTACACCTTC. It specifies CASSLGDRGGFDYGYTF. The V call is TRBV7-9, the J call TRBJ1-2, with 10 bases that match TRBD1. Looked up from germline, CDR1 is SEHNR and CDR2 is FQNEAQ (reference sequence). The CDR3 is 17 amino acids. V lost 1 base to trimming and J lost 3 bases; unmatched junction nucleotides: 8.

This chain connects TRBV6-1 to TRBJ2-7, with 10 bases fitting TRBD2. The CDR3 consists of 15 residues. With V trimmed by 6 bases and J by 0 bases, 5 bases remained unmatched. CDR1 is MNHNS, CDR2 SASEGT, per germline. In nucleotides, the CDR3 is TGTGCCAGCAGGTTAGGGACTAGCGTCTCCTACGAGCAGTACTTC. Amino acids: CASRLGTSVSYEQYF.

V is TRBV7-6 and J is TRBJ2-7; perhaps TRBD2 as D (6 bases). The V end was cut by 0 bases, the J end by 0 bases, with 12 bases between. CDR1 SGHVS and CDR2 FNYEAQ come from the germline V gene. The CDR3 extends over 16 amino acids. The CDR3 spells CASSLAQGSGSYEQYF. DNA of the CDR3: TGTGCCAGCAGCTTAGCGCAAGGTAGCGGCTCCTACGAGCAGTACTTC. Using reference TRBV7-6 and TRBJ2-7 for the parts outside the CDR3, the full variable domain is GAGVSQSPRYKVTKRGQDVALRCDPISGHVSLYWYRQALGQGPEFLTYFNYEAQQDKSGLPNDRFSAERPEGSISTLTIQRTEQRDSAMYRCASSLAQGSGSYEQYFGPGTRLTVT.

The J gene is TRBJ2-6, the V gene TRBV18; 9 bases map to TRBD2. The CDR3 extends over 17 amino acids. The V segment lost 3 bases and the J segment 0 bases; nucleotides outside the gene matches: 3. The V gene's germline CDR1 is KGHSH and CDR2 LQKENI. In nucleotides, the CDR3 is TGTGCCAGCTCACCGGTGACTAGCGGCTCTGGGGCCAACGTCCTGACTTTC. Protein sequence: CASSPVTSGSGANVLTF. Variable domain in full (rest from reference TRBV18 and TRBJ2-6): NAGVMQNPRHLVRRRGQEARLRCSPMKGHSHVYWYRQLPEEGLKFMVYLQKENIIDESGMPKERFSAEFPKEGPSILRIQQVVRGDSAAYFCASSPVTSGSGANVLTFGAGSRLTVL.

This rearrangement joins TRBV28 to TRBJ1-4, with D maybe TRBD1 (6 bases). This CDR3 is built from 15 residues. V was cut by 4 bases and J by 7 bases, with 16 bases left in between. The germline V gene has CDR1 MDHEN and CDR2 SYDVKM. This CDR3 reads CASSSVRDTLEKLFF. The CDR3 region has the DNA TGTGCCAGCAGTTCCGTCCGGGACACCCTTGAAAAACTGTTTTTT.

The rearrangement uses TRBV5-1 and TRBJ2-1; the D is unclear. CDR1 and CDR2 from the germline V gene are SGHRS and YFSETQ. Trimming left V 2 bases short and J 8 bases short, with 8 bases between. The CDR3 sequence is 12 residues long. The CDR3 here is CASSLKGDEQFF. Here the CDR3 DNA reads TGCGCCAGCAGCTTAAAGGGCGATGAGCAGTTCTTC.

The chain carries TRBV5-4 and TRBJ2-2, with D maybe TRBD1 (5 bases). The V end was cut by 4 bases, the J end by 6 bases, with 16 bases between. Looked up from germline, CDR1 is SGHNT and CDR2 is YYREEE (reference sequence). The CDR3 runs 15 residues. The CDR3 sequence is CASSHRVEGAGELFF. CDR3 nucleotides: TGTGCCAGCAGCCATCGGGTAGAAGGGGCCGGGGAGCTGTTTTTT.

The V gene is TRBV5-1, the J gene TRBJ1-1; weak D call: TRBD1 (6 bases). The germline V and J ends were trimmed by 1 base and 0 bases, with 10 bases remaining between them. Per germline, CDR1 SGHRS and CDR2 YFSETQ. The CDR3 loop spans 15 amino acids. CDR3 sequence reads: CASSLTGTLNTEAFF. The CDR3 nucleotides are TGCGCCAGCAGCTTGACCGGGACACTGAACACTGAAGCTTTCTTT.

The chain has TRBV28 and TRBJ1-5, with D hard to call. V lost 5 bases to trimming and J lost 4 bases, with 21 bases between them. Germline lookup yields CDR1 MDHEN and CDR2 SYDVKM. This CDR3 is 17 amino acids long. This CDR3 is CASSQSTDIGPNQPQHF. The CDR3 coding sequence is TGTGCCAGCAGTCAGAGTACCGACATAGGGCCAAATCAGCCCCAGCATTTT.

This rearrangement joins TRBV5-5 to TRBJ2-4; D gene unclear. Germline V gene sequence: CDR1 SGHKS, CDR2 YYEKEE (reference sequence). Trimming stripped 4 bases from V and 12 bases from J, with 17 bases between. This CDR3 region has 13 residues. CDR3 sequence reads: CASSLGRTPGQYF. The CDR3 coding sequence is TGTGCCAGCAGCCTCGGACGGACCCCGGGTCAGTACTTC.

J is TRBJ2-1 and V is TRBV9; D tentatively reads TRBD1 or TRBD2 (5 bases each). From germline, CDR1 is SGDLS and CDR2 YYNGEE. V was pared by 0 bases and J by 8 bases, with 15 bases between. The CDR3 has 15 residues. The CDR3 loop is CASSVAPEEGYEQFF. The CDR3 nucleotides read TGTGCCAGCAGCGTAGCGCCCGAAGAGGGGTATGAGCAGTTCTTC.

As for this clone: This sample includes further DNA sequences coding for the same CDR3. The CDR3 DNA reads as TGTGCCAGCAGCTTACGAGAGACCCAGTACTTC. The encoded protein is CASSLRETQYF. The chain has TRBV5-4 and TRBJ2-5; D gene ambiguous. Trimming cost V 2 bases and J 4 bases, with 3 bases left between them. Germline lookup yields CDR1 SGHNT and CDR2 YYREEE (reference sequence). The CDR3 runs to 11 residues. The variable domain in full, with the rest retrieved from reference TRBV5-4 and TRBJ2-5, is ETGVTQSPTHLIKTRGQQVTLRCSSQSGHNTVSWYQQALGQGPQFIFQYYREEENGRGNFPPRFSGLQFPNYSSELNVNALELDDSALYLCASSLRETQYFGPGTRLLVL.

The V and J genes are TRBV7-8 and TRBJ2-3, with TRBD2 identical over 9 bases. The CDR3 has 18 amino acids. CDR1 and CDR2 from the germline V gene are SGHVS and FQNEAQ. J lost 1 base, V lost 5 bases, and 13 bases had no gene match. The chain's CDR3 is CASSPMREGLFGTDTQYF. For the CDR3, the DNA is TGTGCCAGCAGCCCTATGCGGGAGGGCCTATTTGGCACAGATACGCAGTATTTT.